The following is a TCR beta chain sequence with its context. These data come from a study of CD8+ T cells in alopecia areata. CDR3 length equals 15 residues. V lost 2 bases and J lost 9, with 18 bases in between. Germline CDR1 and CDR2: SGHNT and YYREEE (reference sequence). Sequencing used cDNA as its template, made by extracting RNA and reverse transcribing it. Assay: immunoSEQ multiplex PCR; the TCRdb copy retains only in-frame clones and omits some. Of 200,000 to 250,000 clones listed, 50% to 65% are singletons. V and J are TRBV5-4 and TRBJ2-1; tentative D call: TRBD1 (6 bases). Sample: CD4+ T cells sorted from blood, taken at week 0. The TCR was taken from a human donor with alopecia areata. CDR3 sequence reads: CASSLASTGIGEQFF. Here the CDR3 DNA reads TGTGCCAGCAGCTTAGCCTCAACAGGGATTGGTGAGCAGTTCTTC.